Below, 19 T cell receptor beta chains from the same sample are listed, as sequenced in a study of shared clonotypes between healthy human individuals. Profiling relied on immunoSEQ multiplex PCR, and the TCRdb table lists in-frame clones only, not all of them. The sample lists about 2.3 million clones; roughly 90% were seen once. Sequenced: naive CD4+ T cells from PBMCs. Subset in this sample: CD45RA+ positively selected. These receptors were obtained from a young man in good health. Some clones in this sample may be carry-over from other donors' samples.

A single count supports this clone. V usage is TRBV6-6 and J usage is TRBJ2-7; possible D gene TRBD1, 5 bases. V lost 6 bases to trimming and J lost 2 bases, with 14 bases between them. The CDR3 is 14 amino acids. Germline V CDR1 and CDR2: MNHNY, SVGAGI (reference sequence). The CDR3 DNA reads TGTGCCAGCAGCCCCAGACAGCCTGCCTACGAGCAGTACTTC. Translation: CASSPRQPAYEQYF.

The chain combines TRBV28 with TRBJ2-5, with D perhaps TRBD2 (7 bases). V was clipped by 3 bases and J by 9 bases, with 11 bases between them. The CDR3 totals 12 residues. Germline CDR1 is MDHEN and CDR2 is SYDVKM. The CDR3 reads CASSLGAGAQYF. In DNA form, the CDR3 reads TGTGCCAGCAGTTTGGGGGCGGGGGCCCAGTACTTC.

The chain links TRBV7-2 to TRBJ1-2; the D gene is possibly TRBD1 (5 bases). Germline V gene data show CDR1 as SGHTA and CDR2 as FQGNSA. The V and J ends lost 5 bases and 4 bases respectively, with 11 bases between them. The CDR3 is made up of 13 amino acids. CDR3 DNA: TGTGCCAGCAGCCCAGGGATCCGCTATGGCTACACCTTC. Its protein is CASSPGIRYGYTF. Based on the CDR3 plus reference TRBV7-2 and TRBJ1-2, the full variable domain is GAGVSQSPSNKVTEKGKDVELRCDPISGHTALYWYRQSLGQGLEFLIYFQGNSAPDKSGLPSDRFSAERTGGSVSTLTIQRTQQEDSAVYLCASSPGIRYGYTFGSGTRLTVV.

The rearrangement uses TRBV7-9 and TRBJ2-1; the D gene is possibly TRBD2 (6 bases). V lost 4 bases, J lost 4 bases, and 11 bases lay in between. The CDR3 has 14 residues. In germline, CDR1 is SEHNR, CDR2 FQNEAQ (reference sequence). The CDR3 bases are TGTGCCAGCAGCTCGCAGCGGGCATACAATGAGCAGTTCTTC. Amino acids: CASSSQRAYNEQFF.

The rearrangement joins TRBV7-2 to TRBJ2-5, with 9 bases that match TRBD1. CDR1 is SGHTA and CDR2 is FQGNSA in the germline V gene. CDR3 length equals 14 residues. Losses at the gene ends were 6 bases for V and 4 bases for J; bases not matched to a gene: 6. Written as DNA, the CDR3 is TGTGCCAGCAGGACTACAGGGGGCGGAGAGACCCAGTACTTC. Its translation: CASRTTGGGETQYF.

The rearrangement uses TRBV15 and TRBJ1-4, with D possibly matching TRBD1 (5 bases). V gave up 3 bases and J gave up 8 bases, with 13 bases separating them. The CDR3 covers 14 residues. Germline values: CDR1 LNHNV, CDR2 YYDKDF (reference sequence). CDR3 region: CATSRGGMWEKLFF. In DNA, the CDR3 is TGTGCCACCAGCAGGGGGGGGATGTGGGAAAAACTGTTTTTT. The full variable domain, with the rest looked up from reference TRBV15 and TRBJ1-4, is DAMVIQNPRYQVTQFGKPVTLSCSQTLNHNVMYWYQQKSSQAPKLLFHYYDKDFNNEADTPDNFQSRRPNTSFCFLDIRSPGLGDTAMYLCATSRGGMWEKLFFGSGTQLSVL.

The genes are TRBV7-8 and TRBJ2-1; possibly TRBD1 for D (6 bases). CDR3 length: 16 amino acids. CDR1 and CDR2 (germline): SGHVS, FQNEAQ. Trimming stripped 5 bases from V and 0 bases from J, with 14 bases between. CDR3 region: CASSARTAISYNEQFF. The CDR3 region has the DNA TGTGCCAGCAGCGCCCGGACAGCCATCTCCTACAATGAGCAGTTCTTC.

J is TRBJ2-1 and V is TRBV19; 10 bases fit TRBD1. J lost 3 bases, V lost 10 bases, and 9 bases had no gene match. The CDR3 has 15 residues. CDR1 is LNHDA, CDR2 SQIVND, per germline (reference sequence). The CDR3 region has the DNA TGTGCCACCGGAGGATGGGACAGGGGCTACAATGAGCAGTTCTTC. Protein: CATGGWDRGYNEQFF.

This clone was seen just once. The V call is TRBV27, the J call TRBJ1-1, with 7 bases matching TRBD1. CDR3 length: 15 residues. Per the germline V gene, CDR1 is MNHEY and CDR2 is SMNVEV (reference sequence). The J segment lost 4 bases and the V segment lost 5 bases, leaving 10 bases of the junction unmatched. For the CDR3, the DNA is TGTGCCAGCAGTGGGGACCATAGGGGGCTCACTGAAGCTTTCTTT. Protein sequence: CASSGDHRGLTEAFF.

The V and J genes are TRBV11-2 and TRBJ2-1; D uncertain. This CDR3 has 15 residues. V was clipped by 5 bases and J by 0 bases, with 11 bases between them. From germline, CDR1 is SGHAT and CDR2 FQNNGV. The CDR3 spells CASSQGTISYNEQFF. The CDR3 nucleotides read TGTGCCAGCAGCCAAGGCACAATCTCCTACAATGAGCAGTTCTTC.

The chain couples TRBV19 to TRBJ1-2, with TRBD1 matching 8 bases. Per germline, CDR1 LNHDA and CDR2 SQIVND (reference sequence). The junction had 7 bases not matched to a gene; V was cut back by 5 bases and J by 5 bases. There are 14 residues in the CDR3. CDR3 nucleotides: TGTGCCAGTAGTCTTGGTCAGGGGGCTTATGGCTACACCTTC. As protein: CASSLGQGAYGYTF. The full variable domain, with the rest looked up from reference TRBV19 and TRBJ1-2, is DGGITQSPKYLFRKEGQNVTLSCEQNLNHDAMYWYRQDPGQGLRLIYYSQIVNDFQKGDIAEGYSVSREKKESFPLTVTSAQKNPTAFYLCASSLGQGAYGYTFGSGTRLTVV.

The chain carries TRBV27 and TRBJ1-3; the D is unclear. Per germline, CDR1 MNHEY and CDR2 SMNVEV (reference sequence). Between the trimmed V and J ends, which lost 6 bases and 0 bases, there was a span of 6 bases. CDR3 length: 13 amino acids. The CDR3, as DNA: TGTGCCAGCAGATTAACCTCTGGAAACACCATATATTTT. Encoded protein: CASRLTSGNTIYF.

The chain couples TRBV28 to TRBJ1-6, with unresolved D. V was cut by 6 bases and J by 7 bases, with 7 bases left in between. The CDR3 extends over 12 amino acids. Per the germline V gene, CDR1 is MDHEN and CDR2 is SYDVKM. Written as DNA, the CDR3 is TGTGCCAGCAGCCTACTAAATTCACCCCTCCACTTT. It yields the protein CASSLLNSPLHF.

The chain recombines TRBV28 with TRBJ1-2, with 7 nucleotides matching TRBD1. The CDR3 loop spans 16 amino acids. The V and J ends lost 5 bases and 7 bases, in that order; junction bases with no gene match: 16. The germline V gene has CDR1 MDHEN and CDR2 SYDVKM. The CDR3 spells CASSLVVGDRYGGYTF. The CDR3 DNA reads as TGTGCCAGCAGTCTAGTTGTTGGGGACAGATATGGTGGCTACACCTTC.

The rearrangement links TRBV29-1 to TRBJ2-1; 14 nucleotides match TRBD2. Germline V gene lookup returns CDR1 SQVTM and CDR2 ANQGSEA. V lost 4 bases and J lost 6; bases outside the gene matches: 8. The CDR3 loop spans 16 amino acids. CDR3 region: CSVGGLAGEVSNEQFF. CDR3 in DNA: TGCAGCGTTGGGGGACTAGCGGGAGAGGTATCCAATGAGCAGTTCTTC.

This CDR3 is CATWTDSAKNIQYF. In DNA form, the CDR3 reads TGTGCCACCTGGACAGACTCAGCCAAAAACATTCAGTACTTC. The chain combines TRBV28 with TRBJ2-4; TRBD1 might be the D (6 bases). Trimming took off 10 bases at V and 0 bases at J, with 13 bases between the two ends. Germline loops: CDR1 MDHEN, CDR2 SYDVKM. This CDR3 contains 14 residues.

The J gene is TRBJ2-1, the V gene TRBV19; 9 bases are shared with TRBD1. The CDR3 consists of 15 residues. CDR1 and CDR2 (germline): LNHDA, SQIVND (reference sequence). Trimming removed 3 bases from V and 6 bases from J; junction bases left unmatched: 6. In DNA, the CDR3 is TGTGCCAGTAGTATTGTAGGGACAGGGCTCAATGAGCAGTTCTTC. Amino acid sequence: CASSIVGTGLNEQFF.

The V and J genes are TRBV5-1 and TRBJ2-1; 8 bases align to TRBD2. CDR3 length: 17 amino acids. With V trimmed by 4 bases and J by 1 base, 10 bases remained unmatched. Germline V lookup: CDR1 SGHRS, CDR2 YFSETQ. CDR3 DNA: TGCGCCAGCAGCCCGGAGACTAGCGTGATATCCTACAATGAGCAGTTCTTC. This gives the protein CASSPETSVISYNEQFF.

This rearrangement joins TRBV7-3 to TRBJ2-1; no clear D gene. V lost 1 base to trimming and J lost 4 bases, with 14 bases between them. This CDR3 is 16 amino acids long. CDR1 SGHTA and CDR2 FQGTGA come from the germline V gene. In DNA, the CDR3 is TGTGCCAGCAGCTTAATGGGTGGGCAGGCGTACAATGAGCAGTTCTTC. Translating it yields CASSLMGGQAYNEQFF.